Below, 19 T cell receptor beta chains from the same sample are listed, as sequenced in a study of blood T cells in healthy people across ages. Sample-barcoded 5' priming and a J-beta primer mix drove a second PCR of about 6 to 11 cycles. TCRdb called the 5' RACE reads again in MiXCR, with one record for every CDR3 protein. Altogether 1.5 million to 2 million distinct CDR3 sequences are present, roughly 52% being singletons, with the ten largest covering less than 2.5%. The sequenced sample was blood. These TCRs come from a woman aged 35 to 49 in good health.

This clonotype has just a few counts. CDR3 coding DNA: TGTGCCAGCTCACGCAGACCTCGGGACAGGGCTAACGAGCAGTACTTC. This encodes CASSRRPRDRANEQYF. V usage is TRBV18 and J usage is TRBJ2-7, with 9 bases matching TRBD1. J was trimmed by 5 bases and V by 4 bases; bases with no gene match: 12. There are 16 residues in the CDR3. Germline-derived CDR1 and CDR2 are KGHSH and LQKENI.

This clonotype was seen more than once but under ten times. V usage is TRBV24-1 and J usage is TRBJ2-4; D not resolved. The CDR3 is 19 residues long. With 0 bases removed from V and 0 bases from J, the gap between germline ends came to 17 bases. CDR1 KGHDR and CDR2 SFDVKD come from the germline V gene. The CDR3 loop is CATSDLRSPENLAKNIQYF. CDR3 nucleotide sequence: TGTGCCACCAGTGATTTGAGGTCTCCAGAAAACCTAGCCAAAAACATTCAGTACTTC.

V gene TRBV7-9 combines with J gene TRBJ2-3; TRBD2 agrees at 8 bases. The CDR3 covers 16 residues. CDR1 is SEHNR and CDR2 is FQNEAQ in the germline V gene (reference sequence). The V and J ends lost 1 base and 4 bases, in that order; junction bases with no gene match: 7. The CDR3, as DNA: TGTGCCAGCAGCTTAGGCGGCGGGGGGAATCCAGATACGCAGTATTTT. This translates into CASSLGGGGNPDTQYF.

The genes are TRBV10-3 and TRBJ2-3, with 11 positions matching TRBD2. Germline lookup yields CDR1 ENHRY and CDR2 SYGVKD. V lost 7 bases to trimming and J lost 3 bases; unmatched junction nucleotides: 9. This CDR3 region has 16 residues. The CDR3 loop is CAITLASGGKTDTQYF. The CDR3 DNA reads TGTGCCATCACTCTGGCTAGCGGGGGGAAGACAGATACGCAGTATTTT.

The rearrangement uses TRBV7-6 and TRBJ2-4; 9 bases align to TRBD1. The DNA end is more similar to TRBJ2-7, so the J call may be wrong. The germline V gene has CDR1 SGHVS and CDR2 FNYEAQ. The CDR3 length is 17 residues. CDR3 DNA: TGTGCCAGCAGCCCTGCTGCGGATACAGGGGGCGGGTACGAGCAGTACTTC. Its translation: CASSPAADTGGGYEQYF.

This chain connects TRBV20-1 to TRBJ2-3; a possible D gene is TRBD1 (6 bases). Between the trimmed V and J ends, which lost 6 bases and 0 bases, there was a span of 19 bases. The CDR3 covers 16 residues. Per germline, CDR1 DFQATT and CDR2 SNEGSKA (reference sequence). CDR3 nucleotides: TGCAGTGCCGGACCCCCACAGGGAAAGAGCACAGATACGCAGTATTTT. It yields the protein CSAGPPQGKSTDTQYF.

This chain's CDR3 is CATKDRGIYGYTF. The CDR3 DNA follows: TGTGCCACCAAGGACAGGGGTATATATGGCTACACCTTC. This rearrangement joins TRBV25-1 to TRBJ1-2; 9 bases are shared with TRBD1. The V segment lost 10 bases and the J segment 5 bases; nucleotides outside the gene matches: 8. This CDR3 is built from 13 residues. Germline CDR1 is MGHDK and CDR2 is SYGVNS.

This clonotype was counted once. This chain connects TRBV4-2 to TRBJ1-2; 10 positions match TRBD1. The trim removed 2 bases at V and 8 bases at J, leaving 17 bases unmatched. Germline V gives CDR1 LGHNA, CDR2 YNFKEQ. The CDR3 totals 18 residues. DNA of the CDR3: TGTGCCAGCAGCCAATTGACCGGGACAGGGGCAGGCGTAGGCGGCTACACCTTC. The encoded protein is CASSQLTGTGAGVGGYTF.

The CDR3 DNA reads as TGCAGTGCTCCCCGACAGGGGAATTCACCCCTCCACTTT. Protein sequence: CSAPRQGNSPLHF. The chain is built from TRBV20-1 and TRBJ1-6, with 8 bases fitting TRBD1. From germline, CDR1 is DFQATT and CDR2 SNEGSKA (reference sequence). V lost 5 bases to trimming and J lost 7 bases; unmatched junction nucleotides: 4. This CDR3 has 13 residues.

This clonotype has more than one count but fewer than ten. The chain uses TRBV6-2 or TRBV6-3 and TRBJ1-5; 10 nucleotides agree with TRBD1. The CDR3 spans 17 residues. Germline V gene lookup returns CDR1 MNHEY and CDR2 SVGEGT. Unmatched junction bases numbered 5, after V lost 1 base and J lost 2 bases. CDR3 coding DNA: TGTGCCAGCAGTTACTTTCGGGGGACAGGGGGCAATCAGCCCCAGCATTTT. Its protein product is CASSYFRGTGGNQPQHF.

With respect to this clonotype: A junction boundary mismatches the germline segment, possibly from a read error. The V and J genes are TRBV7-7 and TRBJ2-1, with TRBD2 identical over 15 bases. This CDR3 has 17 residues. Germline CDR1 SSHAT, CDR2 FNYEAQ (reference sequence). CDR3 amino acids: CASSFMPGLAGGKEQFF. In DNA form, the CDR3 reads TGTGCTAGCAGCTTCATGCCGGGACTAGCGGGGGGAAAGGAGCAGTTCTTC.

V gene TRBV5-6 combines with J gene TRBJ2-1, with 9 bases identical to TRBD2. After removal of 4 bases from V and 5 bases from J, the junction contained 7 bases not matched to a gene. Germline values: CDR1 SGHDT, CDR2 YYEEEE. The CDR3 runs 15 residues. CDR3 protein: CASSLLRTSDNEQFF. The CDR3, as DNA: TGTGCCAGCAGCCTCCTACGGACTAGCGACAATGAGCAGTTCTTC.

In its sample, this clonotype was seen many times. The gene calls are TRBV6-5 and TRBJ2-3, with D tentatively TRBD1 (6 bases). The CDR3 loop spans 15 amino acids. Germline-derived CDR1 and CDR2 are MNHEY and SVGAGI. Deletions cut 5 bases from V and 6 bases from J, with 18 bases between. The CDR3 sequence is CASSRPGRGLDTQYF. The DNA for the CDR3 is TGTGCCAGCAGTCGCCCGGGCAGGGGCTTGGATACGCAGTATTTT.

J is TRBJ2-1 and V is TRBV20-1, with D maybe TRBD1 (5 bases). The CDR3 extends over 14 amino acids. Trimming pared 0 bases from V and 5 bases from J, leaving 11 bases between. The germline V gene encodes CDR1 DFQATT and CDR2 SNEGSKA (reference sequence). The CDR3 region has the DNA TGCAGTGCTAGAGATCCCCAGGGTGACAATGAGCAGTTCTTC. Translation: CSARDPQGDNEQFF.

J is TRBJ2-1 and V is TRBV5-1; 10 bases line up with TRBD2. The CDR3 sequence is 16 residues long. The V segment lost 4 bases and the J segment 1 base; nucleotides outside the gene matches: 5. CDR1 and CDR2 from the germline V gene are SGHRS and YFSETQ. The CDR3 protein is CASSQGLARSYNEQFF. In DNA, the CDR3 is TGCGCCAGCAGCCAGGGACTAGCGCGTTCCTACAATGAGCAGTTCTTC.

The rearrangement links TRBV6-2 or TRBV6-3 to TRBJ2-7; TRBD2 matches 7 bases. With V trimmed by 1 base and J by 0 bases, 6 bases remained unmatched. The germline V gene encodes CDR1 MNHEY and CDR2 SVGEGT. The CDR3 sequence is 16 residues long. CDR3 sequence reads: CASSYFMTSPSYEQYF. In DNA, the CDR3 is TGTGCCAGCAGTTACTTTATGACTAGCCCCTCCTACGAGCAGTACTTC.

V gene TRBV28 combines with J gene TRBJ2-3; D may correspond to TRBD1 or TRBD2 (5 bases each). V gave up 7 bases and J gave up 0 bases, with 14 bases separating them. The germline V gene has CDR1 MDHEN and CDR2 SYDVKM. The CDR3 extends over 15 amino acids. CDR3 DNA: TGTGCCAGCATTGAGGTTGGGGGAAGCACAGATACGCAGTATTTT. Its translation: CASIEVGGSTDTQYF.

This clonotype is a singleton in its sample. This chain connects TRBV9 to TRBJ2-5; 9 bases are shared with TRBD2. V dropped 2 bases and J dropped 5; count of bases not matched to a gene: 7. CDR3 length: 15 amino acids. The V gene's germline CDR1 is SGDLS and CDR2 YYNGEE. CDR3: CASSVQTSGWETQYF. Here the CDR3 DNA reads TGTGCCAGCAGCGTCCAGACTAGCGGCTGGGAGACCCAGTACTTC.

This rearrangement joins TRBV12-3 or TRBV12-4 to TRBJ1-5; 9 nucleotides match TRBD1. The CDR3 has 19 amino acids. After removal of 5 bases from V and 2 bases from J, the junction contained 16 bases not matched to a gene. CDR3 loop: CASSRFLPGQGNGNQPQHF. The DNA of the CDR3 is TGTGCCAGCAGTCGGTTCCTACCGGGACAGGGTAATGGCAATCAGCCCCAGCATTTT.